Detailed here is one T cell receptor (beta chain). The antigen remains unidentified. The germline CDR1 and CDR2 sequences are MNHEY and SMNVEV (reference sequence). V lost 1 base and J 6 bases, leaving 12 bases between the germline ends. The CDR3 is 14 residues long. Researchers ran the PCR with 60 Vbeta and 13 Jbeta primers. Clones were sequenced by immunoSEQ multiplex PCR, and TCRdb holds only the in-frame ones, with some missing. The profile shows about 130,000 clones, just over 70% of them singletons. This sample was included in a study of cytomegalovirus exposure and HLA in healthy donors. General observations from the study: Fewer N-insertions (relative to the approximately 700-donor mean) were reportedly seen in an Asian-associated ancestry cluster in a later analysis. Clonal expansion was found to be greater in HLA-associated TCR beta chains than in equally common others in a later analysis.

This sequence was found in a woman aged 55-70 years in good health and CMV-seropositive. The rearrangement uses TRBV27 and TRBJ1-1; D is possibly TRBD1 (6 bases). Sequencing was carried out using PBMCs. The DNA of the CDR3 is TGTGCCAGCAGTTTATTCCAGGGGAATCCTGAAGCTTTCTTT. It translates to CASSLFQGNPEAFF.